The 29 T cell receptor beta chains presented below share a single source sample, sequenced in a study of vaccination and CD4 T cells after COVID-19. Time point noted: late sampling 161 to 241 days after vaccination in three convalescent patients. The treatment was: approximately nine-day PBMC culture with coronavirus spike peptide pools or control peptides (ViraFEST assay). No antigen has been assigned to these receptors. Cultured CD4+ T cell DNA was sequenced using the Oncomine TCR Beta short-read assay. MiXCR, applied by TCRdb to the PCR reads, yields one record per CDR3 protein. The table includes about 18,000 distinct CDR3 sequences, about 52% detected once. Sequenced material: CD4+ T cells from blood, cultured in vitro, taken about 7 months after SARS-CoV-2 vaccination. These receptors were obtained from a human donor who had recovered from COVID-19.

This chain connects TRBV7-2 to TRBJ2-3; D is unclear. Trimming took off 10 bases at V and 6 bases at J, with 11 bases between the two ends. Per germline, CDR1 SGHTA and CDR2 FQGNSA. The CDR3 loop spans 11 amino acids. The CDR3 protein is CATSWYDTQYF. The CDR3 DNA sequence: TGTGCCACAAGCTGGTACGATACGCAGTATTTT.

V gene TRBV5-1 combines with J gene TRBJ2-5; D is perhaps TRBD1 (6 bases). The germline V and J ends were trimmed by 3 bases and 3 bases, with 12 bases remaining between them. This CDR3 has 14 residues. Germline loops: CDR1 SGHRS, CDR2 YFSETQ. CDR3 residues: CASSWPGQEETQYF. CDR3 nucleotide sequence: TGCGCCAGCAGCTGGCCGGGACAAGAAGAGACCCAGTACTTC.

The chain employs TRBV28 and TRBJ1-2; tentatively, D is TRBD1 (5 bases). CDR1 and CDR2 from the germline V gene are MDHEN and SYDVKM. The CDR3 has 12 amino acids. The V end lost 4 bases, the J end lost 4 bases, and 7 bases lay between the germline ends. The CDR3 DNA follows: TGTGCCAGCAGTTCAGACAGCTATGGCTACACCTTC. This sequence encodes CASSSDSYGYTF.

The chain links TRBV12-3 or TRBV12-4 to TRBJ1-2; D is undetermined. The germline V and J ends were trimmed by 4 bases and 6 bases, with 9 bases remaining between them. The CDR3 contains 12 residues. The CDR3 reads CASSYVRDGYTF. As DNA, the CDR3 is TGTGCCAGCAGTTACGTGAGGGATGGCTACACCTTC.

The CDR3 sequence is CASSLDRPYEQYF. The CDR3, as DNA: TGTGCCAGCAGCTTGGACAGGCCTTACGAGCAGTACTTC. The rearrangement links TRBV5-6 to TRBJ2-7, with a weak D call TRBD1 (5 bases). The V end lost 0 bases, the J end lost 4 bases, and 8 bases lay between the germline ends. CDR3 length: 13 residues. Germline V gene lookup returns CDR1 SGHDT and CDR2 YYEEEE.

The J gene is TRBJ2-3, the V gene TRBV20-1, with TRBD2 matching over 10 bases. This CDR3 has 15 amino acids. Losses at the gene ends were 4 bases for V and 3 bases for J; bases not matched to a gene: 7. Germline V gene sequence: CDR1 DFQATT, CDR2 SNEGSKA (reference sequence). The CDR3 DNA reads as TGCAGTGCTACCCCTAGCGGGGGAGGGACAGATACGCAGTATTTT. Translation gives CSATPSGGGTDTQYF.

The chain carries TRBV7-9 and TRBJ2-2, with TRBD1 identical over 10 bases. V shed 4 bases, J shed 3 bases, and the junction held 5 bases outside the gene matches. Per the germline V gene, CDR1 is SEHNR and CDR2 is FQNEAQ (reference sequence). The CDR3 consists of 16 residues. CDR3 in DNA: TGTGCCAGCAGCTACGGAGGGACAGGGGACACCGGGGAGCTGTTTTTT. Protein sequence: CASSYGGTGDTGELFF.

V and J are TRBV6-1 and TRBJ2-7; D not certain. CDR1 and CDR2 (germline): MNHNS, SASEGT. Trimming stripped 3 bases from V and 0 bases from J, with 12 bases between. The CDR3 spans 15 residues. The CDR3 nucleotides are TGTGCCAGCAGTGATAACCTCCGGCGCTCCTACGAGCAGTACTTC. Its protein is CASSDNLRRSYEQYF.

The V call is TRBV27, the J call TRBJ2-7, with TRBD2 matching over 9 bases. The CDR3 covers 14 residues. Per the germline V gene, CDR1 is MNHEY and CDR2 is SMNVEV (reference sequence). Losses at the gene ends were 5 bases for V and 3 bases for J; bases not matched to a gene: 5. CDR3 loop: CASSPRGGRYEQYF. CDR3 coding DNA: TGTGCCAGCAGTCCGCGGGGGGGCCGCTACGAGCAGTACTTC.

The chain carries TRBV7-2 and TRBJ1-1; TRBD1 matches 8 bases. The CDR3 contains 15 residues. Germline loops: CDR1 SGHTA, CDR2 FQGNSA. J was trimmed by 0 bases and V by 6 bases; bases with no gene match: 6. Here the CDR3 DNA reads TGTGCCAGCAGATCGACAGGGGTATTGAACACTGAAGCTTTCTTT. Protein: CASRSTGVLNTEAFF.

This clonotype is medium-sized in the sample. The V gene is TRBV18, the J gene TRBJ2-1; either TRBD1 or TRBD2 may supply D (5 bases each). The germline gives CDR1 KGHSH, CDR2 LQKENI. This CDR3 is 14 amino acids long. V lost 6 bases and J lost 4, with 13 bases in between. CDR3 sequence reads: CASSDGWGYNEQFF. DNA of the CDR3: TGTGCCAGCTCCGACGGATGGGGGTACAATGAGCAGTTCTTC.

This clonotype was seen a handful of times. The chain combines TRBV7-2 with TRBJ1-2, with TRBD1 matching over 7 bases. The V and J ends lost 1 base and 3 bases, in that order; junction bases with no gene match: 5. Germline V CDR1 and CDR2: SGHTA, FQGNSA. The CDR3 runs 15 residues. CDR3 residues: CASSLGRTGDYGYTF. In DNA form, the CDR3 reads TGTGCCAGCAGCTTAGGACGAACAGGGGACTATGGCTACACCTTC.

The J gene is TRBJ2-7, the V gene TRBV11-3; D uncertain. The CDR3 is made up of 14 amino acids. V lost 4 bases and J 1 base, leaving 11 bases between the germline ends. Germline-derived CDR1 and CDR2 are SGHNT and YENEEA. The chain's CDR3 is CASSSGVWSYEQYF. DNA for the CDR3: TGTGCCAGCAGCTCCGGCGTCTGGTCCTACGAGCAGTACTTC.

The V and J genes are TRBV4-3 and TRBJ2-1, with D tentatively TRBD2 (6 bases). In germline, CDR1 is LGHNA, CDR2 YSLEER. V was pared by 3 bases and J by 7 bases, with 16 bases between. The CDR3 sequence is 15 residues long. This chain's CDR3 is CASSQEPWAGNEQFF. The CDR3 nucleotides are TGCGCCAGCAGCCAGGAACCCTGGGCGGGAAATGAGCAGTTCTTC.

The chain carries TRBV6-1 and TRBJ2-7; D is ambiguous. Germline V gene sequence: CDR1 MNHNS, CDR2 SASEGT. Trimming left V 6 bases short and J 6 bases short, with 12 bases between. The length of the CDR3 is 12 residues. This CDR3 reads CASSRVKSEQYF. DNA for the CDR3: TGTGCCAGCAGCCGCGTCAAATCCGAGCAGTACTTC.

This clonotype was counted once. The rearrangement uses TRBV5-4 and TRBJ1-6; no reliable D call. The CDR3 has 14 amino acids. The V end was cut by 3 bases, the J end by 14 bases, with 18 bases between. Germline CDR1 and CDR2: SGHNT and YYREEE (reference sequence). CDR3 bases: TGTGCCAGCAGCTCCTCTTTCGAGGGCCGGGCCCTCCACTTT. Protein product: CASSSSFEGRALHF.

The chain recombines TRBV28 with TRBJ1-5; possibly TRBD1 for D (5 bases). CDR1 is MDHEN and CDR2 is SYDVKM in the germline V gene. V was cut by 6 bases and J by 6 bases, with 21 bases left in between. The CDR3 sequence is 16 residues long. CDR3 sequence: CASSSTSGYVGQPQHF. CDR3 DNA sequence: TGTGCCAGCAGCTCTACGTCAGGGTACGTTGGTCAGCCCCAGCATTTT.

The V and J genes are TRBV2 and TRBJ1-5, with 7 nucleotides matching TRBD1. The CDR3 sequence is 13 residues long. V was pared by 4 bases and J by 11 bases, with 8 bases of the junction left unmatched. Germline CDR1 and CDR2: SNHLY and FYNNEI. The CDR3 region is CASSGPQGISQHF. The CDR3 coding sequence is TGTGCCAGCAGTGGCCCACAGGGGATTTCCCAGCATTTT.

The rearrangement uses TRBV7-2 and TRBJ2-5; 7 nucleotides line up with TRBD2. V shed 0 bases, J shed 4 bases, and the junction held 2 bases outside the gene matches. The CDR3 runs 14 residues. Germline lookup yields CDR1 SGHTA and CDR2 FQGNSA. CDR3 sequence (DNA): TGTGCCAGCAGCTTAGCTTCTAGCGGAGAGACCCAGTACTTC. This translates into CASSLASSGETQYF.

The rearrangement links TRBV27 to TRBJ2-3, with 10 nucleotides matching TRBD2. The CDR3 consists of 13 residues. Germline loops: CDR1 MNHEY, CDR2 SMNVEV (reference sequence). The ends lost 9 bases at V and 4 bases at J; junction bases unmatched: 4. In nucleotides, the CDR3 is TGTGCCAGTGGGAGCGGGAGGGCAGATACGCAGTATTTT. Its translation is CASGSGRADTQYF.

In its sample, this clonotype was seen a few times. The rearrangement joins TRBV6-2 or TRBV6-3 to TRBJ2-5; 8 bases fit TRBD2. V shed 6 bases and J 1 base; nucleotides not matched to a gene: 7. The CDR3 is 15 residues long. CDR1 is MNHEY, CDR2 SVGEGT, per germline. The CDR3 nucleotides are TGTGCCAGCAGGTTCTCCGGGACTAGCCAAGAGACCCAGTACTTC. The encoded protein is CASRFSGTSQETQYF.

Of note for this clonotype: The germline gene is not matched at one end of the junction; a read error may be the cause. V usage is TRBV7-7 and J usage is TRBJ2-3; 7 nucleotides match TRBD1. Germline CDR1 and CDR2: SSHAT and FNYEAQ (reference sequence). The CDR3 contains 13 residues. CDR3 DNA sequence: TGTGCTAGCAGCTTCACAGGGGCAGATGCGCAGTATTTT. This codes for CASSFTGADAQYF. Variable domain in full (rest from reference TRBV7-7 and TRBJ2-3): GAGVSQSPRYKVTKRGQDVTLRCDPISSHATLYWYQQALGQGPEFLTYFNYEAQPDKSGLPSDRFSAERPEGSISTLTIQRTEQRDSAMYRCASSFTGADAQYFGPGTRLTVL.

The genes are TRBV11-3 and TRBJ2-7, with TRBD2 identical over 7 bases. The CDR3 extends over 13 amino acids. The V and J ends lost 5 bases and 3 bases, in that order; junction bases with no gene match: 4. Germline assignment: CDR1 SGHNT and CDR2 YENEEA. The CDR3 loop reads CASSPGGIYEQYF. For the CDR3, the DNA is TGTGCCAGCAGCCCCGGGGGGATCTACGAGCAGTACTTC.

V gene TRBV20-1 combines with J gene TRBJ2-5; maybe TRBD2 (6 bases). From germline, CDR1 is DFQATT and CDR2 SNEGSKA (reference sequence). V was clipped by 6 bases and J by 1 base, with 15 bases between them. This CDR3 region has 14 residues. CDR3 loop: CSAASGYRQETQYF. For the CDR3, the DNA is TGCAGTGCGGCGAGCGGGTACCGCCAAGAGACCCAGTACTTC.

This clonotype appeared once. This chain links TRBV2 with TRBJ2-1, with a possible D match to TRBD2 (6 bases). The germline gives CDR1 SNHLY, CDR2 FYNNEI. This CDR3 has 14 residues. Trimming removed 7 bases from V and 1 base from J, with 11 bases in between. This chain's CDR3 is CASTRGWSYNEQFF. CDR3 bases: TGTGCCAGCACCCGGGGGTGGTCCTACAATGAGCAGTTCTTC.

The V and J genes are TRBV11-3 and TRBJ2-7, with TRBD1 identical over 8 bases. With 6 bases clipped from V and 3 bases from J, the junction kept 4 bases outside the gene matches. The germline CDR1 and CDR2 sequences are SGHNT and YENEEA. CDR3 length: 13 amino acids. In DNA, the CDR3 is TGTGCCAGCAGGTATACAGGGGGCTACGAGCAGTACTTC. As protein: CASRYTGGYEQYF.

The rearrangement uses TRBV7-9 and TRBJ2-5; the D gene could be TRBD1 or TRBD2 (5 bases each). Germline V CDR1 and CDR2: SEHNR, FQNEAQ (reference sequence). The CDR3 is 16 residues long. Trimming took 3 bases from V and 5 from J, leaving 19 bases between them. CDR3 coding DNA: TGTGCCAGCAGCTTGGAGGCAGGGATAGGCTTTGAGACCCAGTACTTC. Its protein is CASSLEAGIGFETQYF.

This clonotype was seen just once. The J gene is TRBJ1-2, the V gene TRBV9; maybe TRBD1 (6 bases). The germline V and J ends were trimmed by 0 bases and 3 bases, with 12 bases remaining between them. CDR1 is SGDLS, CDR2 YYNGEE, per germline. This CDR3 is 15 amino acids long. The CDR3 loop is CASSVDTGSDYGYTF. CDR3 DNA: TGTGCCAGCAGCGTAGATACAGGGAGTGACTATGGCTACACCTTC.

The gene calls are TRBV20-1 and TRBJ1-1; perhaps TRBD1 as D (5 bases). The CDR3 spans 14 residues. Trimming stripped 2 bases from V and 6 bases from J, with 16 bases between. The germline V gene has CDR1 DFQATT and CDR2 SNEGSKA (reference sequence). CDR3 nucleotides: TGCAGTGCTAGACCCCAGGGCCGAGAAGCTGAAGCTTTCTTT. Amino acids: CSARPQGREAEAFF.